A selection of T cell receptor beta chains follows, all from one sample in a study of metastatic and nonmetastatic thyroid tumors. TCRdb reprocessed the PCR reads via MiXCR. The sample has approximately 41,000 clones, 28% seen once. Source material: blood. These receptors originate from a male donor with papillary thyroid cancer or a benign thyroid nodule (not recorded which). Some clones in this sample may be carry-over from other donors' samples. Each CDR3 is given with its conserved first and last residue. Fields, in order: CDR3 protein, CDR3 DNA, V gene, clone size, J gene, D gene. A D gene is named only where the DNA matches it firmly. Size is omitted from some rows. Given values are once, few, many or a class for expanded clones.

CDR3 protein: CASSESGSNQPQHF; CDR3 DNA: TGCGCCAGCAGTGAGTCAGGTTCCAATCAGCCCCAGCATTTT; V gene: TRBV10-2; clone size: many; J gene: TRBJ1-5; D gene: .
CDR3 protein: CASSYMRRGLSPYMGFNEQFF; CDR3 DNA: TGTGCCAGCAGCTACATGAGGCGAGGACTAAGCCCTTACATGGGATTCAATGAGCAGTTCTTC; V gene: TRBV11-1; clone size: many; J gene: TRBJ2-1; D gene: .
CDR3 protein: CSSPVTSSDTQYF; CDR3 DNA: TGCAGTTCTCCCGTGACTAGCTCGGATACGCAGTATTTT; V gene: TRBV20-1; clone size: .; J gene: TRBJ2-3; D gene: TRBD2
CDR3 protein: CASSLAAVSFTDSQYF; CDR3 DNA: TGCGCCAGCAGCTTGGCCGCAGTGAGTTTCACAGATTCGCAGTATTTT; V gene: TRBV5-1; clone size: .; J gene: TRBJ2-3; D gene: .
CDR3 protein: CASSQAGFGGYTF; CDR3 DNA: TGCGCCAGCAGCCAAGCGGGGTTCGGAGGCTACACCTTC; V gene: TRBV4-1; clone size: many; J gene: TRBJ1-2; D gene: .
CDR3 protein: CASSFVDPGQGVNEQFF; CDR3 DNA: TGTGCCAGCAGTTTCGTAGATCCGGGACAGGGGGTAAATGAGCAGTTCTTC; V gene: TRBV28; clone size: medium-sized; J gene: TRBJ2-1; D gene: TRBD1
CDR3 protein: CASRFLRSSSTDTQYF; CDR3 DNA: TGTGCCAGCAGATTCTTACGGAGCTCTAGCACAGATACGCAGTATTTT; V gene: TRBV27; clone size: .; J gene: TRBJ2-3; D gene: .
CDR3 protein: CASSTAETQYF; CDR3 DNA: TGTGCCAGCAGCACCGCGGAGACCCAGTACTTC; V gene: TRBV9; clone size: many; J gene: TRBJ2-5; D gene: .
CDR3 protein: CASSDSSGGATDTQYF; CDR3 DNA: TGTGCCAGCAGTGACTCTAGCGGGGGGGCCACAGATACGCAGTATTTT; V gene: TRBV6-4; clone size: many; J gene: TRBJ2-3; D gene: TRBD2
CDR3 protein: CASSSRDGGWINEQFF; CDR3 DNA: TGTGCCAGCAGCAGCCGGGACGGGGGTTGGATCAATGAGCAGTTCTTC; V gene: TRBV9; clone size: many; J gene: TRBJ2-1; D gene: .
CDR3 protein: CVSSANTWTGADTQYF; CDR3 DNA: TGTGTCAGCAGCGCTAACACCTGGACAGGGGCAGATACGCAGTATTTT; V gene: TRBV6-1; clone size: few; J gene: TRBJ2-3; D gene: TRBD1
CDR3 protein: CASSTGLAGEYEQYF; CDR3 DNA: TGCGCCAGCAGCACGGGACTAGCGGGAGAATACGAGCAGTACTTC; V gene: TRBV5-1; clone size: once; J gene: TRBJ2-7; D gene: TRBD2
CDR3 protein: CASSVNRVSDTQYF; CDR3 DNA: TGTGCCAGCAGCGTCAACAGGGTTTCAGATACGCAGTATTTT; V gene: TRBV11-2; clone size: many; J gene: TRBJ2-3; D gene: .
CDR3 protein: CASSAELNEKLFF; CDR3 DNA: TGTGCCAGCAGCGCAGAGCTTAATGAAAAACTGTTTTTT; V gene: TRBV7-2; clone size: .; J gene: TRBJ1-4; D gene: .
CDR3 protein: CATSRHSGVANEQFF; CDR3 DNA: TGTGCCACCAGCAGACATAGCGGGGTGGCCAATGAGCAGTTCTTC; V gene: TRBV15; clone size: .; J gene: TRBJ2-1; D gene: TRBD2
CDR3 protein: CGSSLRDRLSPLHF; CDR3 DNA: TGTGGCAGCAGCTTACGGGACCGGCTGTCACCGCTCCACTTT; V gene: TRBV11-2; clone size: .; J gene: TRBJ1-6; D gene: .
CDR3 protein: CAISRTSVQYNEQFF; CDR3 DNA: TGTGCCATCAGCCGAACTAGCGTGCAATACAATGAGCAGTTCTTC; V gene: TRBV10-3; clone size: .; J gene: TRBJ2-1; D gene: TRBD2
CDR3 protein: CASSPRQGSGELFF; CDR3 DNA: TGTGCCAGTAGCCCTCGACAGGGGTCGGGTGAGCTGTTTTTT; V gene: TRBV7-3; clone size: once; J gene: TRBJ2-2; D gene: TRBD1
CDR3 protein: CAGSWDRGLLGYTF; CDR3 DNA: TGTGCCGGCAGCTGGGACAGGGGGCTTTTAGGCTACACCTTC; V gene: TRBV5-6; clone size: many; J gene: TRBJ1-2; D gene: TRBD1
CDR3 protein: CASSVFQGSFFRVTTDTQYF; CDR3 DNA: TGTGCCAGCAGTGTGTTTCAGGGCAGCTTTTTTAGGGTAACTACAGATACGCAGTATTTT; V gene: TRBV6-4; clone size: many; J gene: TRBJ2-3; D gene: .
CDR3 protein: CASPYDSRGGRNYGYTF; CDR3 DNA: TGTGCCAGCCCGTACGATTCTAGGGGCGGACGCAACTATGGCTACACCTTC; V gene: TRBV6-1; clone size: few; J gene: TRBJ1-2; D gene: .
CDR3 protein: CASSYLTSGYEQYF; CDR3 DNA: TGTGCCAGCAGCTACTTGACTAGCGGCTACGAGCAGTACTTC; V gene: TRBV13; clone size: many; J gene: TRBJ2-7; D gene: TRBD2
CDR3 protein: CASSEAAGGPDTQYF; CDR3 DNA: TGTGCCAGCAGTGAAGCAGCGGGGGGGCCAGATACGCAGTATTTT; V gene: TRBV6-1; clone size: few; J gene: TRBJ2-3; D gene: TRBD2
CDR3 protein: CASSPGGRAQYF; CDR3 DNA: TGTGCCAGCAGTCCGGGAGGGCGTGCCCAGTACTTC; V gene: TRBV7-3; clone size: many; J gene: TRBJ2-5; D gene: TRBD2
CDR3 protein: CASSDSGQNTGGLFF; CDR3 DNA: TGTGCCAGCAGTGACTCGGGACAGAACACCGGGGGGCTGTTTTTT; V gene: TRBV6-5; clone size: .; J gene: TRBJ2-2; D gene: .
CDR3 protein: CASSLPPQGNGYTF; CDR3 DNA: TGTGCCAGCAGTTTGCCCCCTCAGGGTAATGGCTACACCTTC; V gene: TRBV28; clone size: many; J gene: TRBJ1-2; D gene: .
CDR3 protein: CASSPGGPTGELFF; CDR3 DNA: TGTGCCAGCTCACCGGGCGGGCCCACCGGGGAGCTGTTTTTT; V gene: TRBV18; clone size: .; J gene: TRBJ2-2; D gene: .
CDR3 protein: CASSVGSGRSAKNIQYF; CDR3 DNA: TGTGCCAGCAGTGTGGGTAGCGGGAGGTCGGCCAAAAACATTCAGTACTTC; V gene: TRBV6-1; clone size: .; J gene: TRBJ2-4; D gene: TRBD2
CDR3 protein: CASSPGPPNTGELFF; CDR3 DNA: TGCGCCAGCAGCCCGGGACCTCCGAACACCGGGGAGCTGTTTTTT; V gene: TRBV5-1; clone size: .; J gene: TRBJ2-2; D gene: .
CDR3 protein: CASILDRSTYEQYF; CDR3 DNA: TGTGCCAGCATCCTCGACCGGTCCACCTACGAGCAGTACTTC; V gene: TRBV6-1; clone size: .; J gene: TRBJ2-7; D gene: .
CDR3 protein: CASSGSQNTEAFF; CDR3 DNA: TGTGCCAGCAGTGGTTCGCAGAACACTGAAGCCTTCTTT; V gene: TRBV2; clone size: few; J gene: TRBJ1-1; D gene: .
CDR3 protein: CASSRRSGGGEQYF; CDR3 DNA: TGTGCCAGCAGCCGGCGGTCGGGGGGCGGCGAGCAGTACTTC; V gene: TRBV12-3/TRBV12-4; clone size: few; J gene: TRBJ2-7; D gene: .
CDR3 protein: CSVEGAETNEKLFF; CDR3 DNA: TGCAGCGTTGAAGGGGCAGAAACTAATGAAAAACTGTTTTTT; V gene: TRBV29-1; clone size: many; J gene: TRBJ1-4; D gene: .
CDR3 protein: CSASPTGRYEQYF; CDR3 DNA: TGCAGTGCTAGCCCGACAGGGAGGTACGAGCAGTACTTC; V gene: TRBV20-1; clone size: many; J gene: TRBJ2-7; D gene: .
CDR3 protein: CASSFNGGYGYTF; CDR3 DNA: TGTGCCAGCAGTTTCAACGGGGGATATGGCTACACATTC; V gene: TRBV27; clone size: .; J gene: TRBJ1-2; D gene: .
CDR3 protein: CASSVLPGPTGELFF; CDR3 DNA: TGTGCCAGCAGTGTTCTGCCGGGTCCGACCGGTGAGCTGTTTTTT; V gene: TRBV2; clone size: few; J gene: TRBJ2-2; D gene: .
CDR3 protein: CAWSPGQGDGYTF; CDR3 DNA: TGTGCCTGGAGTCCGGGACAGGGTGATGGCTACACCTTC; V gene: TRBV30; clone size: .; J gene: TRBJ1-2; D gene: TRBD1
CDR3 protein: CASSASGVSYQPQHF; CDR3 DNA: TGTGCCAGCAGTGCATCAGGGGTTAGTTATCAGCCCCAGCATTTT; V gene: TRBV6-1; clone size: many; J gene: TRBJ1-5; D gene: .
CDR3 protein: CAISESMSGGALSEQFF; CDR3 DNA: TGTGCCATCAGTGAGTCAATGAGCGGGGGGGCCCTAAGTGAGCAGTTCTTC; V gene: TRBV10-3; clone size: many; J gene: TRBJ2-1; D gene: TRBD2
CDR3 protein: CSVRTTGMGNEQFF; CDR3 DNA: TGCAGCGTCCGGACGACAGGGATGGGCAATGAGCAGTTCTTC; V gene: TRBV29-1; clone size: many; J gene: TRBJ2-1; D gene: TRBD1
CDR3 protein: CASSGTRTLNTQYF; CDR3 DNA: TGTGCCAGCAGTGGGACTAGAACCTTGAATACGCAGTATTTT; V gene: TRBV6-1; clone size: many; J gene: TRBJ2-3; D gene: TRBD2
CDR3 protein: CASSSWGSGNQPQHF; CDR3 DNA: TGTGCCAGCAGCTCATGGGGCAGCGGCAATCAGCCACAGCATTTT; V gene: TRBV28; clone size: once; J gene: TRBJ1-5; D gene: .
CDR3 protein: CASSGYFQETQYF; CDR3 DNA: TGCGCCAGCAGCGGATACTTCCAAGAGACCCAGTACTTC; V gene: TRBV5-1; clone size: many; J gene: TRBJ2-5; D gene: .
CDR3 protein: CASSPVGASYEQYF; CDR3 DNA: TGTGCCAGCAGTCCCGTGGGGGCGAGCTACGAGCAGTACTTC; V gene: TRBV12-3/TRBV12-4; clone size: few; J gene: TRBJ2-7; D gene: .
CDR3 protein: CAWSYRRDIYEQYF; CDR3 DNA: TGTGCCTGGAGTTATCGGCGGGACATCTACGAGCAGTACTTC; V gene: TRBV30; clone size: medium-sized; J gene: TRBJ2-7; D gene: .
CDR3 protein: CASSGRALGIYEQYF; CDR3 DNA: TGTGCCAGCAGTGGGCGAGCGTTAGGGATTTACGAGCAGTACTTC; V gene: TRBV2; clone size: few; J gene: TRBJ2-7; D gene: .
CDR3 protein: CASSEAVGGNYGYTF; CDR3 DNA: TGTGCCAGCAGTGAAGCTGTCGGGGGCAACTATGGCTACACCTTC; V gene: TRBV6-1; clone size: medium-sized; J gene: TRBJ1-2; D gene: .
CDR3 protein: CASSPEVQTKETQYF; CDR3 DNA: TGCGCCAGCAGTCCAGAAGTCCAGACGAAAGAGACCCAGTACTTC; V gene: TRBV5-1; clone size: many; J gene: TRBJ2-5; D gene: .
CDR3 protein: CASSTLRGGERLAFF; CDR3 DNA: TGTGCCAGTAGTACCCTTCGGGGGGGAGAAAGACTGGCTTTCTTT; V gene: TRBV19; clone size: once; J gene: TRBJ1-1; D gene: .
CDR3 protein: CASSERHVYGYTF; CDR3 DNA: TGTGCCAGCAGTGAGAGACATGTCTATGGCTACACCTTC; V gene: TRBV2; clone size: .; J gene: TRBJ1-2; D gene: .
CDR3 protein: CASSTTTGSYEQYF; CDR3 DNA: TGTGCCAGCAGTACTACGACAGGGTCCTACGAGCAGTACTTC; V gene: TRBV28; clone size: few; J gene: TRBJ2-7; D gene: TRBD1
CDR3 protein: CASSAGLEGVGTEYF; CDR3 DNA: TGTGCCAGCAGCGCGGGACTAGAGGGAGTCGGGACCGAGTACTTC; V gene: TRBV9; clone size: .; J gene: TRBJ2-5; D gene: TRBD2
CDR3 protein: CASSFSREGGELFF; CDR3 DNA: TGCGCCAGCAGCTTCAGCAGGGAGGGCGGGGAGCTGTTTTTT; V gene: TRBV5-1; clone size: many; J gene: TRBJ2-2; D gene: TRBD2
CDR3 protein: CASSYGQGAYTQYF; CDR3 DNA: TGTGCCAGCAGTTACGGACAGGGAGCATATACGCAGTATTTT; V gene: TRBV6-2/TRBV6-3; clone size: few; J gene: TRBJ2-3; D gene: TRBD1
CDR3 protein: CASSSPTGTAYGYTF; CDR3 DNA: TGTGCCAGCAGTTCTCCCACGGGGACCGCCTATGGCTACACCTTC; V gene: TRBV28; clone size: many; J gene: TRBJ1-2; D gene: .
CDR3 protein: CASSPREGHRDDQFF; CDR3 DNA: TGTGCCAGCAGTCCCCGGGAGGGCCACCGGGATGATCAGTTCTTC; V gene: TRBV6-1; clone size: .; J gene: TRBJ2-1; D gene: TRBD2